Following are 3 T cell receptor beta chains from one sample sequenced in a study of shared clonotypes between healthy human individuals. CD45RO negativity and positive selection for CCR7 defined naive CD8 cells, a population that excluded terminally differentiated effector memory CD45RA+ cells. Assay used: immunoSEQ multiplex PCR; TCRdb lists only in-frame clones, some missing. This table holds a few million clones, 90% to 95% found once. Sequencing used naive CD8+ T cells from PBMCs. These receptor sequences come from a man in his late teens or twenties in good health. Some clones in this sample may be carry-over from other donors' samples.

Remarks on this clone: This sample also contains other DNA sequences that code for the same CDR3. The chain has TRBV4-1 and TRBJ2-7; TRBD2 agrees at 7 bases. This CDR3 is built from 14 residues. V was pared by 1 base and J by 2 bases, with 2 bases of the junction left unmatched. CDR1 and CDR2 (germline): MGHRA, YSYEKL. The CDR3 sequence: CASSQGRGTYEQYF. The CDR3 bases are TGCGCCAGCAGCCAAGGGCGGGGGACCTACGAGCAGTACTTC.

The CDR3 sequence is CASSQDRGAGVYEQYF. The DNA of the CDR3 is TGCGCCAGCAGCCAAGATCGTGGAGCGGGAGTCTACGAGCAGTACTTC. V is TRBV4-1 and J is TRBJ2-7, with 8 bases fitting TRBD2. The germline V gene encodes CDR1 MGHRA and CDR2 YSYEKL. This CDR3 comprises 16 residues. The V gene end was trimmed by 0 bases and the J gene end by 3 bases; junction bases not matched to a gene: 7.

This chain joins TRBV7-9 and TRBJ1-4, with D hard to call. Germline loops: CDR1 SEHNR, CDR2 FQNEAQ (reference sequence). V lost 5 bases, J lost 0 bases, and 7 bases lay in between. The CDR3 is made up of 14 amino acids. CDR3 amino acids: CASSTSTTNEKLFF. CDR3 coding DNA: TGTGCCAGCAGCACCTCCACAACTAATGAAAAACTGTTTTTT.